The rows below give T cell receptor beta chains drawn from one sample of a study of shared clonotypes between healthy human individuals. Measured with immunoSEQ multiplex PCR; TCRdb has only the in-frame clones, and not every one. There are roughly 1.4 million clones in the sample; around 98.5% occur only once, and roughly 0.36% lies in the top ten. Sequencing used naive CD4+ T cells sorted from blood. The receptors shown here come from a man under 40 in good health. The CDR3 runs from the conserved cysteine through the conserved F or W.

15	TRBV14	TRBJ2-5	CASSQDGVAVETQYF
13	TRBV28	TRBJ1-5	CASMTELNQPQHF
15	TRBV25-1	TRBJ1-1	CASSVQTGVNTEAFF
16	TRBV6-5	TRBJ1-5	CASSYSVAGRNQPQHF
15	TRBV9	TRBJ2-7	CASSVGGGSTYEQYF
14	TRBV7-8	TRBJ1-2	CASSLEYRYDGYTF
14	TRBV7-2	TRBJ2-1	CASAEGLSYNEQFF
15	TRBV5-1	TRBJ2-7	CASSEGSGTYYEQYF
16	TRBV9	TRBJ2-5	CASSVGGIAEQETQYF
15	TRBV5-4	TRBJ2-3	CASSLGGGTTDTQYF
18	TRBV7-8	TRBJ2-1	CASSSESSLARRGHEQFF
14	TRBV28	TRBJ1-4	CASSLGGTNEKLFF